The T cell receptor (beta chain) under discussion was sequenced for a study of cytomegalovirus exposure and HLA in healthy donors. Germline CDR1 and CDR2: MNHNS and SASEGT. V was clipped by 6 bases and J by 8 bases; unmatched bases: 5. The CDR3 spans 13 residues. Primers included in the PCR were 60 Vbeta and 13 Jbeta primers. Profiling relied on immunoSEQ multiplex PCR, and the TCRdb table lists in-frame clones only, not all of them. The sample yields approximately 88,000 clones, around 80% seen once. V gene TRBV6-1 combines with J gene TRBJ1-4, with 8 bases identical to TRBD1. This TCR was sampled from a man younger than 30 in good health and CMV-seronegative. The sequenced material came from PBMCs. CDR3 sequence (DNA): TGTGCCAGCAGGGGGGGACAGGACGAAAAACTGTTTTTT. Protein sequence: CASRGGQDEKLFF.